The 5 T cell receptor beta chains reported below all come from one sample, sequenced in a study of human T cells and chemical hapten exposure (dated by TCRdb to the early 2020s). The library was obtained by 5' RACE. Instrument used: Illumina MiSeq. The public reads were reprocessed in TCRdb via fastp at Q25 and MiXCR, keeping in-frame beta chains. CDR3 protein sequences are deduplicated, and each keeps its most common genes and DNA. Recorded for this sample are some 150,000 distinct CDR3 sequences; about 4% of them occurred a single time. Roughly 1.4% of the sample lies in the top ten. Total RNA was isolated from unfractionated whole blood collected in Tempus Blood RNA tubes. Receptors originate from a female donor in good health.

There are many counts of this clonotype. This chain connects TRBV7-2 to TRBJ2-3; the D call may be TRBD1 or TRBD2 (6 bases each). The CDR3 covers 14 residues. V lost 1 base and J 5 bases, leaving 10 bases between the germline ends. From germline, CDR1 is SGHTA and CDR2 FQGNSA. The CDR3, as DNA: TGTGCCAGCAGCTTAGGGGGGGCCGAAGATACGCAGTATTTT. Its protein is CASSLGGAEDTQYF.

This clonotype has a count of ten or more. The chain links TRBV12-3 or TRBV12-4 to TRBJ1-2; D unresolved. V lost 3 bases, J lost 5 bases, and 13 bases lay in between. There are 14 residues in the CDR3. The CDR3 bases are TGTGCCAGCAGTTTGACGGATGTTTGGTATGGCTACACCTTC. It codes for CASSLTDVWYGYTF.

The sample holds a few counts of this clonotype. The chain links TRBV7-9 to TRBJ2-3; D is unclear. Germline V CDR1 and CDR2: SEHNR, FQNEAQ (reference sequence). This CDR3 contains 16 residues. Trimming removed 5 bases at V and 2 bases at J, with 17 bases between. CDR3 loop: CASSTEQNLFTDTQYF. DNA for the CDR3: TGTGCCAGCAGCACGGAACAGAACCTGTTCACAGATACGCAGTATTTT.

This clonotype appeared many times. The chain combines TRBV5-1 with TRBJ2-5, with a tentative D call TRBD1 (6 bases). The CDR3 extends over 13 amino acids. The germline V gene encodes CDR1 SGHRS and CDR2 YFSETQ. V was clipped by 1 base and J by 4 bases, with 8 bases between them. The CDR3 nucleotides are TGCGCCAGCAGCTTGCAGGGGAGAGAGACCCAGTACTTC. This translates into CASSLQGRETQYF.

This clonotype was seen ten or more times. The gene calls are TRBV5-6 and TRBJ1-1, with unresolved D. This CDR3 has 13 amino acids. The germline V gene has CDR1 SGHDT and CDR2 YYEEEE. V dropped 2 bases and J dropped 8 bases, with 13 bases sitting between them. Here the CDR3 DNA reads TGTGCCAGCAGCTTCTCTGGAAAGCGAGAAGCTTTCTTT. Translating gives CASSFSGKREAFF.